This T cell receptor beta chain was profiled in a study of T cells in tuberculosis. The data were produced by immunoSEQ multiplex PCR, yet TCRdb's version contains in-frame clones alone and is incomplete. The sample lists over 25,000 clones; 90% to 95% were seen once. The sample's time point: new active TB diagnosis, blood taken before or within 7 days of starting treatment. Trimming left V 0 bases short and J 0 bases short, with 13 bases between. Germline CDR1 is SGHRS and CDR2 is YFSETQ. CDR3 length: 17 amino acids. The rearrangement joins TRBV5-1 to TRBJ2-1, with D possibly matching TRBD1 (5 bases). The sequenced sample was PBMCs, obtained at tuberculosis diagnosis. This TCR derives from an adult with tuberculosis. CDR3 sequence reads: CASSLEQVLSSYNEQFF. The DNA for the CDR3 is TGCGCCAGCAGCTTGGAACAGGTCCTAAGCTCCTACAATGAGCAGTTCTTC.